This note documents a single TCR beta chain sequence. No cognate antigen has been identified for it. No much larger clonotype is one base removed from it; base qualities were not supplied. The CDR3 regions of human TCRbeta chains were subjected to immunosequencing. The paper's data handling went like this. TCRs in the repertoires were compared against a reference library of SARS-CoV-2-specific TCRs that had been generated with the MIRA antigen-specificity platform. Breadth was defined as the fraction of unique TCRs that were SARS-CoV-2-associated. Depth was defined as the fraction of total T cells that were SARS-CoV-2-associated. Using the MIRA data, each spike-specific TCR was mapped to the spike region that the TCR reacts to and placed in a CD4 or CD8 class. Log10-transformed breadth and depth values were compared by one-way ANOVA with Sidak's multiple comparisons tests. TCRdb retrieved this table from immuneACCESS and kept in-frame rearrangements only. Not all clones are present; in checked studies, unresolved V genes account for under half, and no reason is known for the remainder. V, J and clone size are taken as reported in that table, and D and trimming were inferred from the DNA itself. In all, the sample holds 80,000 to 100,000 clones, and 85% to 90% of those were seen once. The top ten hold over 2% of the sample.

The data are from a study of T cell responses to AZD1222 COVID-19 vaccine (dated by TCRdb to about 2021). With respect to the entire study: TCR sequencing covered fewer than 250 trial participants: some 210 given two doses of AZD1222 and some 25 given two doses of MenACWY control vaccine. Trial participants were enrolled by age into subgroups of 18-55, 56-69 and 70-plus years, and 148, 28 and 57 TCR-sequenced participants, respectively, were included in these subgroups. What the work shows at the level of the full study, not this receptor alone: Because no day 14 peak-response samples were available, repertoires were characterized only after the peak T cell response. CD4 TCRs associated with the vaccine covered the entire spike protein, and the dominant responses were in regions 160-218 and 743-854. Nearly half of unique spike-specific TCRs reportedly recognized epitopes outside regions mutated in the B.1.351 and B.1.1.7 variants. After two AZD1222 doses, both the breadth and the depth of spike-specific TCRs were significantly higher than at day 0 and than in MenACWY recipients. Participants were mostly white British and included more females than males, and it was suggested by the authors that clonal diversity may have been underestimated. The 56-69-year group was small, and its depth increase did not reach significance, likely because of low power. Conclusions about previously exposed vaccinees are limited, since just five to seven AZD1222 recipients were seropositive for SARS-CoV-2 at baseline.

According to the study, the label for this sample's time point signals: about 28 days (+/-7) after the second vaccine dose. AZD1222 recipients with second doses at about 4 weeks or about 12 weeks were pooled, because spike-specific TCR depth and breadth did not differ between schedules. Samples from vaccinated people were obtained from the UK trials COV001 and COV002, which included a single-blind randomized controlled phase 2/3 trial of AZD1222 (ChAdOx1 nCoV-19) in healthy adults. For TCRbeta chain sequencing, PBMC samples from trial participants were taken at day 0 and at day 28 after the second dose. Trimming removed 1 base from V and 0 bases from J, leaving 7 bases between the germline ends. Its CDR3 holds 15 amino acids, cysteine through phenylalanine. Only the CDR3 DNA is retained, 45 bases long and in frame from the first base. The germline V gene (reference sequence) yields LNHDA for CDR1 and SQIVND for CDR2.

The chain was built from TRBV19 and TRBJ1-5, with the D gene uncertain. This specimen was peripheral blood, taken 28 days after the second AZD1222 dose. This TCR was sampled from an adult who received the AZD1222 COVID-19 vaccine. CDR3 loop: CASSIVQYSNQPQHF. The DNA is as follows: TGTGCCAGTAGTATAGTCCAGTATAGCAATCAGCCCCAGCATTTT.